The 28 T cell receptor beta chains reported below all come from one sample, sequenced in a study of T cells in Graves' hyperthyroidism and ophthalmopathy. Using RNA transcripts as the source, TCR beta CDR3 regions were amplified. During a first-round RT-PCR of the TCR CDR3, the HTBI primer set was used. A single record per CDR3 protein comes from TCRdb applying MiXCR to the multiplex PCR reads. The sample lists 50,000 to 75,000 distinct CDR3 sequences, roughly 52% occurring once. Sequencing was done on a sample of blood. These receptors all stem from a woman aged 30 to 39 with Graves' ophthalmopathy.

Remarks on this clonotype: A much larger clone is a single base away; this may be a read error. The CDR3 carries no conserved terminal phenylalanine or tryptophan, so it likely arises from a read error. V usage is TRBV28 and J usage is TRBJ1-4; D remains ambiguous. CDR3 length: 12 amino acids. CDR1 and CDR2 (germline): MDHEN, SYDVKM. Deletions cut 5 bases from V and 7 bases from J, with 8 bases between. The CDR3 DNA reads TGTGCCAGCAGTCCCTCAAGTGAAAAACTGTTTTCT. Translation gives CASSPSSEKLFS.

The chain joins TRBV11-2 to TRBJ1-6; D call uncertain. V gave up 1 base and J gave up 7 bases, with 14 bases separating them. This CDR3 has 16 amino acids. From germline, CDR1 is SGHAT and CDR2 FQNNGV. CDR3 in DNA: TGTGCCAGCAGCTTAGTCGACACCGGGGAAAATTCACCCCTCCACTTT. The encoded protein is CASSLVDTGENSPLHF.

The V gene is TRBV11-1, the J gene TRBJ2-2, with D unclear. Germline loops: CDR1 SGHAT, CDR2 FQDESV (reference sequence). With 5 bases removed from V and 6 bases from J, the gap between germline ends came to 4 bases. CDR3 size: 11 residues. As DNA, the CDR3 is TGTGCCAGCAGCCAGCCCGGGGAGCTGTTTTTT. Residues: CASSQPGELFF.

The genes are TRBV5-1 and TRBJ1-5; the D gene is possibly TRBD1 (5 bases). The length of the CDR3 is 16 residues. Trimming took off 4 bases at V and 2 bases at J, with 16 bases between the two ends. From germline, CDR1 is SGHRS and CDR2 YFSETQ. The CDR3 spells CASSLGAEGGNQPQHF. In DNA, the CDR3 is TGCGCCAGCAGCCTAGGGGCAGAGGGCGGCAATCAGCCCCAGCATTTT.

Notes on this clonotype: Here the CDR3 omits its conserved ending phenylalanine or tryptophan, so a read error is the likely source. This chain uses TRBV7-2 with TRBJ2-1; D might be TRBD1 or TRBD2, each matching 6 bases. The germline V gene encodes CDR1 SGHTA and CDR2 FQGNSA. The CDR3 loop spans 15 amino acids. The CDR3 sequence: CASRLDWGAYNDQFS. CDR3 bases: TGTGCCAGCAGATTGGACTGGGGGGCCTACAATGACCAGTTCTCC.

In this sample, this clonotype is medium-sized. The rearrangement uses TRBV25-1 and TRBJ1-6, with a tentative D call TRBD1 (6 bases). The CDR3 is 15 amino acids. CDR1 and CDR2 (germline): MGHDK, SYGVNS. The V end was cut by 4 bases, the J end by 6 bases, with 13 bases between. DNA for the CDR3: TGTGCCAGCAGTGCGCGGACAGCGATTAATTCACCCCTCCACTTT. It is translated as CASSARTAINSPLHF. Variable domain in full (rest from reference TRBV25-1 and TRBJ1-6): EADIYQTPRYLVIGTGKKITLECSQTMGHDKMYWYQQDPGMELHLIHYSYGVNSTEKGDLSSESTVSRIRTEHFPLTLESARPSHTSQYLCASSARTAINSPLHFGNGTRLTVT.

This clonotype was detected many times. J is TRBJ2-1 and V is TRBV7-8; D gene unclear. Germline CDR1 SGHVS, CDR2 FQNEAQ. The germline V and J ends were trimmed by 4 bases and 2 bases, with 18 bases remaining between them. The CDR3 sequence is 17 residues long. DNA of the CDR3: TGTGCCAGCAGCTCGAGAATAGCCCTTGAGGCCTACAATGAGCAGTTCTTC. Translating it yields CASSSRIALEAYNEQFF.

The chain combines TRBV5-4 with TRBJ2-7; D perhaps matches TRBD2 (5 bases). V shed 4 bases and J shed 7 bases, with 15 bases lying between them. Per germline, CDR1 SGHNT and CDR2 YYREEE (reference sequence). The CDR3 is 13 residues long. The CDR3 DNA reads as TGTGCCAGCAGCCAAGACCTAGCCAATGAGCAGTACTTC. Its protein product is CASSQDLANEQYF.

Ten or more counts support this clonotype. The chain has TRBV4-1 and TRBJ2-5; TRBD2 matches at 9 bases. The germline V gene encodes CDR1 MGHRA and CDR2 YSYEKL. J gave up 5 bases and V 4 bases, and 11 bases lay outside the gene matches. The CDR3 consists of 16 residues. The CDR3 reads CASSPIGLAGRETQYF. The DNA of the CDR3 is TGCGCCAGCAGCCCCATCGGGCTAGCGGGACGGGAGACCCAGTACTTC.

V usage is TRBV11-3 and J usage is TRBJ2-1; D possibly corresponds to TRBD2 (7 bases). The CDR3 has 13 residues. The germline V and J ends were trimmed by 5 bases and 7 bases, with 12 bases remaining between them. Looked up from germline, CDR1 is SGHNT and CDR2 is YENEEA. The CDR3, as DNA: TGTGCCAGCAGCCAGAGGGGGGGGAATGAGCAGTTCTTC. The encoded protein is CASSQRGGNEQFF. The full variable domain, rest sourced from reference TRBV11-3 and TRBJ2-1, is EAGVVQSPRYKIIEKKQPVAFWCNPISGHNTLYWYLQNLGQGPELLIRYENEEAVDDSQLPKDRFSAERLKGVDSTLKIQPAELGDSAVYLCASSQRGGNEQFFGPGTRLTVL.

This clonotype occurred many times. This CDR3 is CSVEAGISGGLFEQYF. DNA of the CDR3: TGCAGTGTTGAGGCGGGGATTAGCGGAGGGTTGTTCGAGCAGTACTTC. The gene calls are TRBV20-1 and TRBJ2-7; maybe TRBD2 (6 bases). Looked up from germline, CDR1 is DFQATT and CDR2 is SNEGSKA (reference sequence). The length of the CDR3 is 16 residues. V was clipped by 7 bases and J by 6 bases, with 28 bases between them.

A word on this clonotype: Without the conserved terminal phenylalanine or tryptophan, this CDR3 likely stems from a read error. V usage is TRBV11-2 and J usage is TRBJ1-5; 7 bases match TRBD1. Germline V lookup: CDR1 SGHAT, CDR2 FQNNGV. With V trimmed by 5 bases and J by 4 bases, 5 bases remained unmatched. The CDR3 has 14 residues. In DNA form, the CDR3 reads TGTGCCAGCAGCCCGGGACAGCCTAATCAGCCCCAGCATCTT. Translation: CASSPGQPNQPQHL.

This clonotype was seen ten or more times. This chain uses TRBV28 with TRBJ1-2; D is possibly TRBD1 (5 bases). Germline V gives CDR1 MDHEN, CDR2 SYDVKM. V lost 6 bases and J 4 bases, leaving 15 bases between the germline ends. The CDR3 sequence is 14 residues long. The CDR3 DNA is TGTGCCAGCAGAAGTTCCCAGGGAGTCTATGGCTACACCTTC. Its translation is CASRSSQGVYGYTF.

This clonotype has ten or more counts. The CDR3 sequence is CASSQVSRAGYTF. The CDR3 coding sequence is TGTGCCAGCAGCCAAGTCTCCAGGGCTGGCTACACCTTC. This chain uses TRBV14 with TRBJ1-2; D perhaps matches TRBD1 (5 bases). The CDR3 spans 13 residues. CDR1 SGHDN and CDR2 FVKESK come from the germline V gene. Trimming pared 1 base from V and 7 bases from J, leaving 10 bases between.

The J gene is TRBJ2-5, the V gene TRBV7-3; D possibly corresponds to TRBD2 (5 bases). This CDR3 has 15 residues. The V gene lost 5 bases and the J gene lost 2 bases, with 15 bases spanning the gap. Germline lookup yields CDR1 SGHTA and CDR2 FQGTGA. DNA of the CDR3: TGTGCCAGCAGCCAAAGGAGGCCAGTACAAGAGACCCAGTACTTC. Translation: CASSQRRPVQETQYF. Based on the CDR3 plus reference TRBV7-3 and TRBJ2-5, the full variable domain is GAGVSQTPSNKVTEKGKYVELRCDPISGHTALYWYRQSLGQGPEFLIYFQGTGAADDSGLPNDRFFAVRPEGSVSTLKIQRTERGDSAVYLCASSQRRPVQETQYFGPGTRLLVL.

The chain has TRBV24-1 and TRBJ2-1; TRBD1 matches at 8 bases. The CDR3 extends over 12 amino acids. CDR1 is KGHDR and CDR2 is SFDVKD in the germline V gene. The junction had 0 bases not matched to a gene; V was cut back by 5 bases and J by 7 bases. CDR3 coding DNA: TGTGCCACCAGTGGGACAGGGAATGAGCAGTTCTTC. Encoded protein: CATSGTGNEQFF.

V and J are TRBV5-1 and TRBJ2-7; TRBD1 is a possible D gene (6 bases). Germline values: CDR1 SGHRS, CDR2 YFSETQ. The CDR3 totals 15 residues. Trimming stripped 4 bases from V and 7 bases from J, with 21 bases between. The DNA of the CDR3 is TGCGCCAGCAGCCAGGGACATCTTAACACCGGGGAGCAGTACTTC. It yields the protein CASSQGHLNTGEQYF.

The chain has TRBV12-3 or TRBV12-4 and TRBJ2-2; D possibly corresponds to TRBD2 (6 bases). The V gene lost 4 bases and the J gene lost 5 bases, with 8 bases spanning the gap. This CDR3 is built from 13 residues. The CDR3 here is CASSWAGTGELFF. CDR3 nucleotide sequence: TGTGCCAGCAGTTGGGCGGGAACCGGGGAGCTGTTTTTT.

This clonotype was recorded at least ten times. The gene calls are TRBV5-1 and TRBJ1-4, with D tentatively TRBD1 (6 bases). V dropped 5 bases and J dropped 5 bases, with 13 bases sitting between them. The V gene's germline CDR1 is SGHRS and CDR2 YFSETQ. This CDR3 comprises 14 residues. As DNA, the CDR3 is TGCGCCAGCAGGAGAGAGGGGGGAAATGAAAAACTGTTTTTT. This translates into CASRREGGNEKLFF.

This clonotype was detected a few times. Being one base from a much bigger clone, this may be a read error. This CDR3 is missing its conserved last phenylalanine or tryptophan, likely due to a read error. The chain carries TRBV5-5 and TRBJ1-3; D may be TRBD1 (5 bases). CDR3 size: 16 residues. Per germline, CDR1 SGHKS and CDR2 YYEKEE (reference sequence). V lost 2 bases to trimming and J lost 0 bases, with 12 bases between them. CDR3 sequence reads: CASSFYMTVSGNTIYL. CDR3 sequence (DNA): TGTGCCAGCAGCTTCTACATGACAGTCTCTGGAAACACCATATATCTT.

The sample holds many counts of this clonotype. This CDR3 is CASSQGGTQETQYF. DNA of the CDR3: TGTGCCAGCAGCCAGGGGGGGACCCAAGAGACCCAGTACTTC. This rearrangement joins TRBV4-2 to TRBJ2-5, with TRBD2 identical over 7 bases. V trimming: 3 bases; J trimming: 1 base; junction bases outside the gene matches: 2. The CDR3 totals 14 residues. The germline V gene has CDR1 LGHNA and CDR2 YNFKEQ.

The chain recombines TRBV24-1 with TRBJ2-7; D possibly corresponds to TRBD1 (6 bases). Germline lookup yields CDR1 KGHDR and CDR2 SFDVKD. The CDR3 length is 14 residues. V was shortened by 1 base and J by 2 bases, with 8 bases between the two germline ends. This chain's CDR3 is CATSDLDRTYEQYF. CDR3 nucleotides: TGTGCCACCAGTGATTTAGACAGGACCTACGAGCAGTACTTC.

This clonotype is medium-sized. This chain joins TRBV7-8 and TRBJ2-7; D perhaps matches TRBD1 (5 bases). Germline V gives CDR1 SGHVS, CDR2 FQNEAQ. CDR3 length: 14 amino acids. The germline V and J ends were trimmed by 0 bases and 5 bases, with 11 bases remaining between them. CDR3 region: CASSLARTGHEQYF. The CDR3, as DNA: TGTGCCAGCAGCTTAGCGCGAACAGGCCACGAGCAGTACTTC.

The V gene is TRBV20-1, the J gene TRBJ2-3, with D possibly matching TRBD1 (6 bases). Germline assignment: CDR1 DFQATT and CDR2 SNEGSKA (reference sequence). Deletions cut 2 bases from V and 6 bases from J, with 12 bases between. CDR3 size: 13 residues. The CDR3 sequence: CSARILGADTQYF. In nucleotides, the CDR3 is TGCAGTGCTAGAATTTTGGGGGCTGATACGCAGTATTTT.

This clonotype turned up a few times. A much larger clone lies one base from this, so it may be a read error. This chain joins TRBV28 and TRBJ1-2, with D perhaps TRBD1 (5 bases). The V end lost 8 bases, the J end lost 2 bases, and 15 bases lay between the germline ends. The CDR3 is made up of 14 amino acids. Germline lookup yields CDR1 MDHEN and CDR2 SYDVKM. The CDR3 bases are TGTGCCAGCTACCCAGGGAGTGGGAACTATGGCTACACCTTC. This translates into CASYPGSGNYGYTF.

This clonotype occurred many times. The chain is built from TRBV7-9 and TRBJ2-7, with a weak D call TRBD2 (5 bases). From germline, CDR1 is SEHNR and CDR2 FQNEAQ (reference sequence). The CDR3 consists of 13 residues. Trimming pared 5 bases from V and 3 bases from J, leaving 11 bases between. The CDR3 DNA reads TGTGCCAGCAGCCCAAGCGGTCTCTACGAGCAGTACTTC. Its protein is CASSPSGLYEQYF.

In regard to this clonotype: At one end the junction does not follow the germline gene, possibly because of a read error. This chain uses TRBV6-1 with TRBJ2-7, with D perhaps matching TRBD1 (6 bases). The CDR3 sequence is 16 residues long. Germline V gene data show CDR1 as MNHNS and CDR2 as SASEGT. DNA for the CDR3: TGTGCCGGCAGTGATACAGGGTCCAATTCACCCTACGAGCAGTACTTC. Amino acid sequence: CAGSDTGSNSPYEQYF.

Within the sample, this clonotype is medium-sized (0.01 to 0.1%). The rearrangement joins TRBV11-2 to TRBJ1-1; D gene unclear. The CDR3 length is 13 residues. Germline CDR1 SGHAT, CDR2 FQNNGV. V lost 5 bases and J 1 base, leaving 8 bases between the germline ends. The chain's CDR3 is CASSRDPNTEAFF. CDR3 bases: TGTGCCAGCAGCAGAGACCCGAACACTGAAGCTTTCTTT.